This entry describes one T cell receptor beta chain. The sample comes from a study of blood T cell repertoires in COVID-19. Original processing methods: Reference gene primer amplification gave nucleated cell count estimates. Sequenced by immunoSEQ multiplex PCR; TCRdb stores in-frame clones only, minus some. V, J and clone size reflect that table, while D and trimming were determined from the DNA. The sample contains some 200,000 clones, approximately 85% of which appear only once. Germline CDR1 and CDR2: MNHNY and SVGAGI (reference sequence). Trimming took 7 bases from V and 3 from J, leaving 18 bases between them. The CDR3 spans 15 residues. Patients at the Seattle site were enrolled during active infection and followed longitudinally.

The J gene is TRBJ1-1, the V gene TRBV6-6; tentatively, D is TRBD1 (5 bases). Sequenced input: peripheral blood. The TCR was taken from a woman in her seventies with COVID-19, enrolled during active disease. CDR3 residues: CASKDPTGPHTEAFF. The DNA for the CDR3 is TGTGCCAGCAAAGACCCCACAGGTCCACACACTGAAGCTTTCTTT.